Presented here are 32 T cell receptor beta chains from one specimen sequenced in a study of T cells in localized non-small cell lung cancer. Here immunoSEQ multiplex PCR was the method, and the copy in TCRdb shows in-frame clones only, minus some. The sample has 41,000 or so clones, about 85% seen once. Sample: peripheral blood, taken before any cancer treatment. Receptors were obtained from a woman aged 18-49 years with stage III lung adenocarcinoma.

The gene calls are TRBV20-1 and TRBJ1-1; no clear D. The V gene's germline CDR1 is DFQATT and CDR2 SNEGSKA (reference sequence). The CDR3 covers 10 residues. Between the trimmed V and J ends, which lost 6 bases and 8 bases, there was a span of 10 bases. CDR3 coding DNA: TGCAGTGCCCGGACGGAAGAAGCTTTCTTT. Translating gives CSARTEEAFF.

There are a few counts of this clone. The chain joins TRBV5-1 to TRBJ2-2, with 8 positions matching TRBD1. J was trimmed by 4 bases and V by 2 bases; bases with no gene match: 10. Germline CDR1 is SGHRS and CDR2 is YFSETQ. CDR3 size: 17 residues. The CDR3 sequence is CASSLLGQGATTGELFF. The CDR3 DNA follows: TGCGCCAGCAGCTTATTGGGGCAGGGGGCCACCACCGGGGAGCTGTTTTTT. Full variable domain (missing parts from reference TRBV5-1 and TRBJ2-2): KAGVTQTPRYLIKTRGQQVTLSCSPISGHRSVSWYQQTPGQGLQFLFEYFSETQRNKGNFPGRFSGRQFSNSRSEMNVSTLELGDSALYLCASSLLGQGATTGELFFGEGSRLTVL.

J is TRBJ2-7 and V is TRBV6-5; 7 nucleotides line up with TRBD1. J gave up 1 base and V 2 bases, and 2 bases lay outside the gene matches. Per the germline V gene, CDR1 is MNHEY and CDR2 is SVGAGI. The CDR3 extends over 14 amino acids. CDR3 sequence (DNA): TGTGCCAGCAGTTACCGGACAGGATCCTACGAGCAGTACTTC. Translating gives CASSYRTGSYEQYF.

V is TRBV4-1 and J is TRBJ2-7; D not resolved. CDR1 MGHRA and CDR2 YSYEKL come from the germline V gene. The CDR3 consists of 13 residues. V was shortened by 6 bases and J by 0 bases, with 9 bases between the two germline ends. CDR3 loop: CASSRTSSYEQYF. In nucleotides, the CDR3 is TGCGCCAGCAGTCGGACCTCCTCCTACGAGCAGTACTTC.

This clone was seen a few times. The CDR3 nucleotides are TGTGCCAGCAGCTCGACAGGGAGAGGGGGCACCGGGGAGCTGTTTTTT. Its protein product is CASSSTGRGGTGELFF. The chain has TRBV7-8 and TRBJ2-2; 7 positions match TRBD1. Trimming took 4 bases from V and 4 from J; bases not matched to a gene: 9. The CDR3 extends over 16 amino acids. Germline CDR1 is SGHVS and CDR2 is FQNEAQ.

The rearrangement joins TRBV7-2 to TRBJ1-5; no clear D gene. CDR1 and CDR2 from the germline V gene are SGHTA and FQGNSA. V gave up 4 bases and J gave up 5 bases, with 9 bases separating them. The CDR3 consists of 13 residues. CDR3 protein: CASSSRIYQPQHF. As DNA, the CDR3 is TGTGCCAGCAGCTCGAGGATATATCAGCCCCAGCATTTT.

This chain connects TRBV4-2 to TRBJ1-5; D is undetermined. V was trimmed by 0 bases and J by 1 base, leaving 13 bases between them. This CDR3 is built from 17 residues. The germline V gene has CDR1 LGHNA and CDR2 YNFKEQ. As DNA, the CDR3 is TGTGCCAGCAGCCAAGATTATTCAGCGGGGAGCAATCAGCCCCAGCATTTT. Translating it yields CASSQDYSAGSNQPQHF.

V and J are TRBV7-8 and TRBJ1-1; D might be TRBD1 (5 bases). The V gene's germline CDR1 is SGHVS and CDR2 FQNEAQ. V was shortened by 0 bases and J by 1 base, with 9 bases between the two germline ends. The CDR3 contains 15 residues. In DNA form, the CDR3 reads TGTGCCAGCAGCTTAGCAAGCCAGGGGAACACTGAAGCTTTCTTT. It yields the protein CASSLASQGNTEAFF.

The chain uses TRBV2 and TRBJ2-5; the match to TRBD2 covers 9 bases. Germline V gives CDR1 SNHLY, CDR2 FYNNEI. The CDR3 runs 15 residues. Trimming took 5 bases from V and 7 from J; bases not matched to a gene: 11. CDR3 sequence (DNA): TGTGCCAGCAGTCCCCGGCTAGCGGGGAAAGGGACCCAGTACTTC. As protein: CASSPRLAGKGTQYF.

This chain uses TRBV11-2 with TRBJ2-7, with a weak D call TRBD2 (5 bases). Per germline, CDR1 SGHAT and CDR2 FQNNGV. There are 14 residues in the CDR3. Deletions cut 5 bases from V and 6 bases from J, with 17 bases between. The CDR3: CASSPSEGKAEQYF. In DNA, the CDR3 is TGTGCCAGCAGCCCATCTGAGGGCAAAGCCGAGCAGTACTTC.

The rearrangement uses TRBV6-1 and TRBJ2-7; perhaps D is TRBD1 or TRBD2 (6 bases each). Trimming removed 3 bases at V and 2 bases at J, with 11 bases between. Germline CDR1 and CDR2: MNHNS and SASEGT. This CDR3 contains 14 residues. CDR3 nucleotide sequence: TGTGCCAGCAGTGAGTGGGGGGCGACCTACGAGCAGTACTTC. The encoded protein is CASSEWGATYEQYF.

The chain has TRBV5-4 and TRBJ2-3; no firm D call. Germline V lookup: CDR1 SGHNT, CDR2 YYREEE (reference sequence). This CDR3 contains 14 residues. V lost 0 bases, J lost 3 bases, and 8 bases lay in between. Here the CDR3 reads CASSLGVLTDTQYF. CDR3 nucleotides: TGTGCCAGCAGCTTGGGGGTTTTAACAGATACGCAGTATTTT.

The chain has TRBV4-1 and TRBJ2-2; D is perhaps TRBD2 (7 bases). The germline gives CDR1 MGHRA, CDR2 YSYEKL. The V end lost 0 bases, the J end lost 0 bases, and 11 bases lay between the germline ends. The CDR3 sequence is 17 residues long. CDR3 sequence reads: CASSQEGRGANTGELFF. As DNA, the CDR3 is TGCGCCAGCAGCCAAGAGGGGAGGGGGGCGAACACCGGGGAGCTGTTTTTT.

This clone was detected once. V gene TRBV7-9 combines with J gene TRBJ2-1, with no clear D. The V and J ends lost 3 bases and 7 bases respectively, with 16 bases between them. The germline CDR1 and CDR2 sequences are SEHNR and FQNEAQ (reference sequence). The CDR3 extends over 15 amino acids. The CDR3 DNA reads as TGTGCCAGCAGCTTTTCGTTAGGCAGCCTTAATGAGCAGTTCTTC. It codes for CASSFSLGSLNEQFF.

The chain combines TRBV25-1 with TRBJ1-2; D is ambiguous. Germline V gives CDR1 MGHDK, CDR2 SYGVNS. V shed 4 bases and J shed 6 bases, with 12 bases lying between them. The CDR3 covers 13 residues. This CDR3 is CASSVTTADGYTF. The CDR3 region has the DNA TGTGCCAGCAGTGTTACCACAGCGGATGGCTACACCTTC.

This chain joins TRBV25-1 and TRBJ2-7; D is perhaps TRBD1 or TRBD2 (6 bases each). CDR3 length: 15 amino acids. The V gene lost 9 bases and the J gene lost 6 bases, with 24 bases spanning the gap. The germline CDR1 and CDR2 sequences are MGHDK and SYGVNS. The chain's CDR3 is CASREDGGLTREQYF. The DNA for the CDR3 is TGTGCCAGTCGTGAAGACGGGGGCTTGACTCGCGAGCAGTACTTC.

This chain joins TRBV5-1 and TRBJ2-7, with 9 bases matching TRBD1. The CDR3 totals 14 residues. J lost 1 base, V lost 2 bases, and 1 base had no gene match. CDR1 SGHRS and CDR2 YFSETQ come from the germline V gene. The DNA for the CDR3 is TGCGCCAGCAGCTTACAGGGGGCTTCCTACGAGCAGTACTTC. Amino acid sequence: CASSLQGASYEQYF.

The chain links TRBV9 to TRBJ2-1, with D possibly being TRBD2 (5 bases). V lost 0 bases, J lost 5 bases, and 9 bases lay in between. The CDR3 totals 14 residues. Germline-derived CDR1 and CDR2 are SGDLS and YYNGEE. The CDR3 protein is CASSVGGRDNEQFF. The CDR3 DNA reads as TGTGCCAGCAGCGTAGGTGGGCGGGACAATGAGCAGTTCTTC.

The V gene is TRBV7-9, the J gene TRBJ1-1; weak D call: TRBD1 (5 bases). From germline, CDR1 is SEHNR and CDR2 FQNEAQ (reference sequence). V lost 0 bases and J 5 bases, leaving 10 bases between the germline ends. The CDR3 sequence is 14 residues long. The chain's CDR3 is CASSLAPGRTEAFF. The CDR3 nucleotides read TGTGCCAGCAGCTTAGCGCCAGGGCGGACTGAAGCTTTCTTT.

The chain links TRBV6-6 to TRBJ2-1; TRBD1 aligns across 7 bases. The CDR3 is made up of 13 amino acids. The junction had 4 bases not matched to a gene; V was cut back by 6 bases and J by 5 bases. Germline V gene lookup returns CDR1 MNHNY and CDR2 SVGAGI (reference sequence). Here the CDR3 reads CASRTTGDNEQFF. The CDR3 coding sequence is TGTGCCAGCAGGACTACAGGGGACAATGAGCAGTTCTTC.

This chain joins TRBV13 and TRBJ2-2; D is unresolved. Germline assignment: CDR1 PRHDT and CDR2 FYEKMQ (reference sequence). The V and J ends lost 0 bases and 1 base respectively, with 0 bases between them. The CDR3 has 13 residues. DNA of the CDR3: TGTGCCAGCAGCTTAGGGAACACCGGGGAGCTGTTTTTT. It is translated as CASSLGNTGELFF.

J is TRBJ1-4 and V is TRBV30; D not certain. The germline V gene encodes CDR1 GTSNPN and CDR2 SVGIG (reference sequence). The CDR3 runs to 13 residues. The CDR3 is CAIGGYDGEKLFF. CDR3 DNA sequence: TGTGCAATAGGAGGATATGACGGTGAAAAACTGTTTTTT.

The chain recombines TRBV7-3 with TRBJ1-2; D gene unclear. The germline CDR1 and CDR2 sequences are SGHTA and FQGTGA. Deletions cut 2 bases from V and 8 bases from J, with 15 bases between. The CDR3 has 14 amino acids. The CDR3 DNA follows: TGTGCCAGCAGCTTAGATGAGGCAGATAGGGGCTACACCTTC. This translates into CASSLDEADRGYTF.

The chain couples TRBV5-6 to TRBJ1-1; D ambiguous. CDR3 length: 14 amino acids. CDR1 and CDR2 (germline): SGHDT, YYEEEE. V dropped 6 bases and J dropped 4 bases, with 16 bases sitting between them. The CDR3 here is CASIPGWGGTEAFF. For the CDR3, the DNA is TGTGCCAGCATCCCCGGATGGGGAGGCACTGAAGCTTTCTTT.

The chain is built from TRBV19 and TRBJ1-2; TRBD1 is a possible D gene (6 bases). Germline assignment: CDR1 LNHDA and CDR2 SQIVND (reference sequence). With 6 bases removed from V and 6 bases from J, the gap between germline ends came to 14 bases. The CDR3 length is 13 residues. The CDR3 region is CASRTGQGNGYTF. The DNA of the CDR3 is TGTGCCAGTAGGACGGGGCAGGGGAATGGCTACACCTTC.

This clone was recorded only once. This chain uses TRBV6-6 with TRBJ2-5; D assignment may be TRBD1 or TRBD2 (5 bases each). TRBJ2-7 explains the end of the DNA better; the J call may be wrong. Looked up from germline, CDR1 is MNHNY and CDR2 is SVGAGI (reference sequence). The CDR3 sequence is 14 residues long. In nucleotides, the CDR3 is TGTGCCAGCAGTTACTCACGGGGCCGCTACGAGCAGTACTTC. This gives the protein CASSYSRGRYEQYF.

The gene calls are TRBV11-2 and TRBJ2-6; D unclear. Trimming shortened V by 4 bases and J by 4 bases, and 8 bases separated the two germline ends. The CDR3 is 14 residues long. Germline V CDR1 and CDR2: SGHAT, FQNNGV. The CDR3 DNA sequence: TGTGCCAGCAGCTCCATCTCAGGGGCCAACGTCCTGACTTTC. It is translated as CASSSISGANVLTF.

The chain links TRBV7-8 to TRBJ2-4; a weak D match, TRBD1 (5 bases). CDR3 length: 15 amino acids. Germline V lookup: CDR1 SGHVS, CDR2 FQNEAQ. V lost 5 bases and J 9 bases, leaving 20 bases between the germline ends. The CDR3 sequence: CASSPPRGIVAIQYF. The CDR3 nucleotides read TGTGCCAGCAGCCCCCCAAGGGGCATAGTCGCCATTCAGTACTTC.

The sample holds a few counts of this clone. The V call is TRBV19, the J call TRBJ1-4, with 7 bases fitting TRBD1. The CDR3 sequence is 15 residues long. Germline-derived CDR1 and CDR2 are LNHDA and SQIVND (reference sequence). With 6 bases clipped from V and 0 bases from J, the junction kept 4 bases outside the gene matches. CDR3 sequence reads: CASRQGLATNEKLFF. The DNA of the CDR3 is TGTGCCAGTAGACAGGGGCTGGCAACTAATGAAAAACTGTTTTTT.

This clone was seen only once. The gene calls are TRBV7-8 and TRBJ2-5; D may be TRBD1 (6 bases). CDR1 and CDR2 from the germline V gene are SGHVS and FQNEAQ. V lost 5 bases and J 2 bases, leaving 15 bases between the germline ends. The CDR3 loop spans 15 amino acids. CDR3 coding DNA: TGTGCCAGCAGCCAAATCAGGGGCGGACAAGAGACCCAGTACTTC. Protein sequence: CASSQIRGGQETQYF.

The chain joins TRBV27 to TRBJ1-4; TRBD1 aligns across 7 bases. Germline V gene data show CDR1 as MNHEY and CDR2 as SMNVEV (reference sequence). V shed 4 bases and J 4 bases; nucleotides not matched to a gene: 15. The CDR3 loop spans 18 amino acids. As DNA, the CDR3 is TGTGCCAGCAGTTCCTACGTTCCCTGGGACAGCCTTAATGAAAAACTGTTTTTT. It encodes CASSSYVPWDSLNEKLFF.

The chain couples TRBV6-5 to TRBJ2-4, with 7 bases matching TRBD1. CDR3 length: 13 amino acids. Germline assignment: CDR1 MNHEY and CDR2 SVGAGI. Trimming at V came to 0 bases and at J to 10 bases, leaving 3 bases not matched to a gene. CDR3 amino acids: CASSYSPTGIQYF. The CDR3 bases are TGTGCCAGCAGTTACTCCCCGACAGGGATTCAGTACTTC.